A selection of T cell receptor beta chains follows, all from one sample in a study of T-cell memory formation after mild COVID-19. TCRdb called the 5' RACE reads again in MiXCR, with one record for every CDR3 protein. The table has approximately 350,000 distinct CDR3 sequences, over 13% seen once. Sequenced material: PBMCs or a T cell subset sorted from them (not recorded which). These receptors were collected from a man aged 18 to 29 who had mild COVID-19 (a few samples of this study predate the infection). Cell type and time point are not known. Both conserved end residues are part of each CDR3.

TRBJ2-1,TRBV12-3/TRBV12-4,CASTPTGIGEQFF
TRBJ2-2,TRBV7-9,CASSSRAANTGELFF
TRBJ1-2,TRBV5-8,CASSPAGTPRGYTF
TRBJ1-2,TRBV20-1,CSAGAGGGFDYGYTF
TRBJ2-5,TRBV5-5,CASSLSPSGGQETQYF
TRBJ2-3,TRBV7-6,CASTEGYTQYF
TRBJ1-2,TRBV20-1,CSARLQGNSAYTF
TRBJ2-3,TRBV6-5,CASSPGGLGTDTQYF
TRBJ2-5,TRBV10-3,CAISDPDSFQETQYF
TRBJ1-5,TRBV5-8,CASREYSNQPQHF
TRBJ2-1,TRBV7-9,CASSLVQGAIPAGSYNEQFF
TRBJ2-5,TRBV7-9,CASSLSDRETQYF
TRBJ1-1,TRBV6-4,CASSMEENTEAFF
TRBJ2-2,TRBV3-1,CASSPPPGRSNTGELFF
TRBJ1-2,TRBV5-1,CASSLGTGLYGYTF
TRBJ2-1,TRBV7-2,CASSPLILARNEQFF
TRBJ2-1,TRBV4-2,CASSQAGSAGGFYNEQFF
TRBJ2-1,TRBV30,CAWRHTQTRPFF
TRBJ2-1,TRBV15,CATSTGVHNEQFF
TRBJ1-4,TRBV27,CASSSDYREKLFF
TRBJ2-1,TRBV20-1,CSAMPGRGSYNEQFF
TRBJ1-4,TRBV27,CASSLTGGRGEKLFF
TRBJ1-2,TRBV10-3,CAIRGALNYGYTF
TRBJ1-5,TRBV12-3/TRBV12-4,CASGPDWDQPQHF
TRBJ2-3,TRBV28,CASSITPGTVPTQYF
TRBJ1-5,TRBV6-1,CASRRDRGDQPQHF
TRBJ2-1,TRBV9,CASSESGDINEQFF
TRBJ2-7,TRBV25-1,CASSGTLPPGAYEQYF
TRBJ1-6,TRBV6-6,CASSYAFGAGTENSPLHF
TRBJ2-1,TRBV24-1,CATSDRQGNEQFF
TRBJ2-5,TRBV3-1,CASSFTSGVETQYF
TRBJ2-5,TRBV10-3,CAISEYRGPETQYF
TRBJ2-7,TRBV20-1,CSATLGGEQYF
TRBJ2-2,TRBV3-1,CASSHHAQAEELFF
TRBJ2-2,TRBV14,CASSREGNTGELFF
TRBJ2-4,TRBV4-1,CASSRALGPAKNIQYF
TRBJ2-2,TRBV6-5,CASSYHSYINTGELFF
TRBJ2-5,TRBV7-3,CASSPSPGGGGGGETQYF
TRBJ1-5,TRBV12-3/TRBV12-4,CASSPTSPNQPQHF
TRBJ2-7,TRBV20-1,CSARDFRLSYEQYF
TRBJ2-5,TRBV4-1,CASSQDGTGMETQYF
TRBJ2-3,TRBV7-2,CASSSGLAGGDPYTQYF
TRBJ2-7,TRBV3-1,CASSYTSGGSYEQYF
TRBJ2-2,TRBV24-1,CATSDSRDTANTGELFF
TRBJ1-2,TRBV7-6,CASSLGTAYGYTF
TRBJ1-5,TRBV6-6,CASREQVLGPQHF
TRBJ1-3,TRBV24-1,CAVHGGSGNTIYF
TRBJ1-1,TRBV20-1,CSASGRTEAFF